The text below deals with one T cell receptor beta chain. The data were produced by immunoSEQ multiplex PCR, yet TCRdb's version contains in-frame clones alone and is incomplete. The data show approximately 160,000 clones, 86% seen once. Germline CDR1 is SGHKS and CDR2 is YYEKEE (reference sequence). The CDR3 has 14 amino acids. V dropped 4 bases and J dropped 2 bases, with 13 bases sitting between them. These data belong to a study of cytomegalovirus exposure and HLA in healthy donors. The donors were part of the approximately 120-subject validation cohort, which stood apart from the roughly 700-subject first cohort.

The source is a woman between 18 and 29 years old in good health and CMV-seronegative. The specimen was PBMCs. The V gene is TRBV5-5, the J gene TRBJ2-7; D gene unclear. This CDR3 is CASSRLSAAYEQYF. For the CDR3, the DNA is TGTGCCAGCAGCCGCCTGAGCGCAGCCTACGAGCAGTACTTC.